The text below deals with one TCR beta chain. The data originate from a study of cytomegalovirus exposure and HLA in healthy donors. The CDR3 has 16 residues. V was cut by 0 bases and J by 4 bases, with 16 bases left in between. The V gene's germline CDR1 is MDHEN and CDR2 SYDVKM. With 60 Vbeta and 13 Jbeta primers, the PCR was carried out. Only in-frame clones appear in the TCRdb table, and some are missing; sequencing was by immunoSEQ multiplex PCR. The table records over 90,000 clones, roughly three quarters of them present only once. The sample taken for sequencing was PBMCs. This receptor was taken from an older woman in good health and CMV-seropositive. This chain links TRBV28 with TRBJ2-7, with D possibly TRBD1 on 8 matching bases. CDR3 coding DNA: TGTGCCAGCAGTTTATGGGGGGGGGACAGGCTGTACGAGCAGTACTTC. Amino acids: CASSLWGGDRLYEQYF.